This T cell receptor (beta chain) was identified in a study of tumor-infiltrating lymphocytes in primary liver carcinoma. Study as a whole: The tumors, T1-T3 N0M0 lesions, were roughly 4.2 to 11 cm across.

As concerns this clonotype: Relative to the germline gene, one junction end is altered; a read error may explain this.

TCR beta cDNA was made from around 520 ng total RNA with a constant-region primer. A slightly modified ARM-PCR protocol with three nested multiplex PCR rounds produced these TCR beta libraries. A C-beta reverse primer was combined with TRBV1-TRBV30 forward primers in the first two PCR rounds, and each round had 9 to 10 cycles. From the multiplex PCR reads, TCRdb called clonotypes with MiXCR, one entry per CDR3 protein. The table shows approximately 190,000 distinct CDR3 sequences, with around four fifths occurring only once. Investigators took RNA and DNA out together from 20-30 mg of unsorted bulk tissue. CDR3 length: 17 residues. The V gene's germline CDR1 is SGHAT and CDR2 FQNNGV.

The sequence was collected from a middle-aged man with primary liver carcinoma and hepatitis B virus infection. Sequencing input: tumor tissue from primary liver carcinoma. V usage is TRBV11-2 and J usage is TRBJ1-5; D perhaps matches TRBD1 (5 bases). CDR3 bases: TGTGCCAACAGCTCAGTAGGGGTAACAGGTAGCAATCAGCCCCAGCATTTT. It encodes CANSSVGVTGSNQPQHF.